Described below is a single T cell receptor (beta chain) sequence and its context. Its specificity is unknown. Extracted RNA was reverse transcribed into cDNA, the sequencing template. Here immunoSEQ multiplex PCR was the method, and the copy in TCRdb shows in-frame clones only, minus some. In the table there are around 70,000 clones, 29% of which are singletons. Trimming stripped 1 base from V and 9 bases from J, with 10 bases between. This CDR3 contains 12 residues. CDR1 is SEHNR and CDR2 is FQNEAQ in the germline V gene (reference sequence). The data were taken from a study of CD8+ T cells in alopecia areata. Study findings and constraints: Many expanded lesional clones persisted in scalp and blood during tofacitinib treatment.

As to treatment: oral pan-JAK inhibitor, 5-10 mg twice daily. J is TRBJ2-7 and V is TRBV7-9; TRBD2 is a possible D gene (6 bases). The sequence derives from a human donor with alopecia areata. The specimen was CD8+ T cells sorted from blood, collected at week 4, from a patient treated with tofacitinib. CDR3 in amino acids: CASSLGSGVQYF. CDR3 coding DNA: TGTGCCAGCAGCTTAGGTTCGGGAGTGCAGTACTTC.